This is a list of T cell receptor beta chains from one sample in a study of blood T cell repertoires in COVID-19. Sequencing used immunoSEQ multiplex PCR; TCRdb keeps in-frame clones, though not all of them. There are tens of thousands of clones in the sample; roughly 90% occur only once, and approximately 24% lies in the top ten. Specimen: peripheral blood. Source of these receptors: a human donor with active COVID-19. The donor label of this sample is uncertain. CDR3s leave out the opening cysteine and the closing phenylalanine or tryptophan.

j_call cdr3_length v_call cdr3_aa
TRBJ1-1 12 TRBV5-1 ASSPGGGLPEAF
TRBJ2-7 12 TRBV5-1 ASSLGQAAYEQY
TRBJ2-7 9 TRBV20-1 SATSGHEQY
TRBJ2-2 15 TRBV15 ATSSSRGGDRTGELF
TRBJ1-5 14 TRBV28 ASSPRTGHSNQPQH
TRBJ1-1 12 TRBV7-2 ASSEEGGGTEAF
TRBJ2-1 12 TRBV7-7 ASSAGTGNNEQF
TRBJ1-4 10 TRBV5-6 ASSPGSGKLF
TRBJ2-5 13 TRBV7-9 ASSSQIGVSETQY
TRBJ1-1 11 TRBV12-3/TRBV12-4 ASRPTGVTEAF
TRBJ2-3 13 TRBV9 ASSATSGRTDTQY
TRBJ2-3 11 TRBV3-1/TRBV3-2 ASSQDQRGTQY
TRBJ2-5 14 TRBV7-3 ASSPVGGGVEETQY
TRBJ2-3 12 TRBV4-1 ASSQTYTTDTQY
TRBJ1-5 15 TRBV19 ASSRKTGTGSNQPQH
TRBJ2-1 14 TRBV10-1 ASSESVGARYNEQF
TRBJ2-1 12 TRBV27 ASSLRGDLNEQF
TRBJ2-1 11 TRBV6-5 ASSYSTSGAPF
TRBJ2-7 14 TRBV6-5 ASSYSGQIHSYEQY
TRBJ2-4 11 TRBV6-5 ASTGQMKNIQY
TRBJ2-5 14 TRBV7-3 ASSFSVTSGQETQY
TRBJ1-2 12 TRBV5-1 ASSQGQGNYGYT
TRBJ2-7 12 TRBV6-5 ASSPTPGAGEQY
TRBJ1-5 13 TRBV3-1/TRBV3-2 ASSQAGGKEQPQH
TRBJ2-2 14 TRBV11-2 ASSSRRGAVTGELF
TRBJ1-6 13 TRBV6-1 ASSEPGQPNSPLH
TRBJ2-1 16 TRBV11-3 ASSKTRTSGGAVHEQF
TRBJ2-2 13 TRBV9 ASSVTGTYTGELF
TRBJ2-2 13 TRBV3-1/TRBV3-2 ASSHGTGNTGELF
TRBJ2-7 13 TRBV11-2 ASSVGSAGAYEQY
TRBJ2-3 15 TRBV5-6 ASSLAAGGPWGDTQY
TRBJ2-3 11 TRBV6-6 ASSYSRSDTQY
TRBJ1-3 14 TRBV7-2 ASSLEAPNSGNTIY
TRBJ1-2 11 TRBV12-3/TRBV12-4 ASSLARAGGYT
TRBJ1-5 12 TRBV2 ASSGQTPNQPQH
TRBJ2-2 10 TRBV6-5 ASREITGELF
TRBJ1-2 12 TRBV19 ASSIGQGNYGYT
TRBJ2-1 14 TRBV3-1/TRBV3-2 ASSQFGTGQGNEQF
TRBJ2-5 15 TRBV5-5 ASSLGLAGILQETQY
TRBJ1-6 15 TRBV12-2 ASRLVGGGTDHSPLH
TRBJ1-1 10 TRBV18 ASSPPQDEAF
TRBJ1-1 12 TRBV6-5 ASSQEVSRTEAF
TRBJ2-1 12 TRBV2 ASTENSRTGDKF